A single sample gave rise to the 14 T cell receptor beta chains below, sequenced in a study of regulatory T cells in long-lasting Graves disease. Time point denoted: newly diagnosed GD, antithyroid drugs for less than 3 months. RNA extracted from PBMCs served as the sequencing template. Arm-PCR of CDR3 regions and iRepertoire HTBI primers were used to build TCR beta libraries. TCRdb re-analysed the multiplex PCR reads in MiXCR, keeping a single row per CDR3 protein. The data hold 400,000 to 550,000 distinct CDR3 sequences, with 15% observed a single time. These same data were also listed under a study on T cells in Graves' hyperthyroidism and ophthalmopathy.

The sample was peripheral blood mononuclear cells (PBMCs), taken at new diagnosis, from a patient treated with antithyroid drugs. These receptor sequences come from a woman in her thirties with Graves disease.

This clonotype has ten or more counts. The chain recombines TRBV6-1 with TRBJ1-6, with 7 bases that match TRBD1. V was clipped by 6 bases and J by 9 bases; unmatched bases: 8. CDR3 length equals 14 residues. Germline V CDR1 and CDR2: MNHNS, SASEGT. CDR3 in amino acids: CASSPDRASSPLHF. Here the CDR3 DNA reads TGTGCCAGCAGCCCCGACAGGGCGAGTTCACCCCTCCACTTT.

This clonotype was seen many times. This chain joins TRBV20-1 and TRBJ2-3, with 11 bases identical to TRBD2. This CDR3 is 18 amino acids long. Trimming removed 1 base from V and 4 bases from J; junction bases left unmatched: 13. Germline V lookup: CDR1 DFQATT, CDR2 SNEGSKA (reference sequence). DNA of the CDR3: TGCAGTGCTAGAGGCCCTGGCACCGGGACTAGCGGCCCAGATACGCAGTATTTT. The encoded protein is CSARGPGTGTSGPDTQYF.

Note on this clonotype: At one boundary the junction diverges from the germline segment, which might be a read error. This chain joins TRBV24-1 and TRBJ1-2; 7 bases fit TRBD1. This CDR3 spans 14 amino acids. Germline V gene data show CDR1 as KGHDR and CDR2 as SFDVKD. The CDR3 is CATGDAGTDYGHTF. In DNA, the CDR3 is TGTGCCACCGGTGATGCCGGGACAGACTATGGCCACACCTTC.

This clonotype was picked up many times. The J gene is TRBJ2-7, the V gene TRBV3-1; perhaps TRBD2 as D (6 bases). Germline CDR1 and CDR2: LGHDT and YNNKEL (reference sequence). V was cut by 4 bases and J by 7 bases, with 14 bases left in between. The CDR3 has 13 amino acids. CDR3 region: CASSPAEGREQYF. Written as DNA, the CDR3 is TGTGCCAGCAGCCCCGCGGAGGGGCGGGAGCAGTACTTC.

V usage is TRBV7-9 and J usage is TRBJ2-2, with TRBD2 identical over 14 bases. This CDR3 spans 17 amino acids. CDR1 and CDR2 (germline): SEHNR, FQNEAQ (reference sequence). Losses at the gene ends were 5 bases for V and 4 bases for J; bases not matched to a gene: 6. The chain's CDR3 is CASSLGTSGRSTGELFF. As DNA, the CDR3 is TGTGCCAGCAGCCTGGGGACTAGCGGGAGAAGCACCGGGGAGCTGTTTTTT. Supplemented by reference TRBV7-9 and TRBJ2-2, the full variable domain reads DTGVSQNPRHKITKRGQNVTFRCDPISEHNRLYWYRQTLGQGPEFLTYFQNEAQLEKSRLLSDRFSAERPKGSFSTLEIQRTEQGDSAMYLCASSLGTSGRSTGELFFGEGSRLTVL.

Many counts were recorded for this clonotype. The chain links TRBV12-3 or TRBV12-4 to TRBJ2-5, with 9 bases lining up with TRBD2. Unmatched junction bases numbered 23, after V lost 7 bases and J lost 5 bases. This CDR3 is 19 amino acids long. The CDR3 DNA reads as TGTGCCAGCACCCCACAGCCTCCGGGGCGGCTAGCGGGACAGGAGACCCAGTACTTC. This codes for CASTPQPPGRLAGQETQYF.

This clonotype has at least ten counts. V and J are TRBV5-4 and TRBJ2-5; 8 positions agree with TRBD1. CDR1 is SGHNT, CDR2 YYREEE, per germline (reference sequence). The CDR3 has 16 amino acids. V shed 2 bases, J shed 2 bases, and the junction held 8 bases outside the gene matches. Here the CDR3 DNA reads TGTGCCAGCAGCTTCGGACAGGGCGACCTTCAAGAGACCCAGTACTTC. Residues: CASSFGQGDLQETQYF.

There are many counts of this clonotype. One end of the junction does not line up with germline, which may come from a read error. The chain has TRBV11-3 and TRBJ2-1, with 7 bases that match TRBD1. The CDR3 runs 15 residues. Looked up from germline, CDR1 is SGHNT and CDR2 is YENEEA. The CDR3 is CASSLEGGPNNEQFF. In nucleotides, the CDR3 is TGTGCCAGCAGCCTAGAAGGGGGCCCGAACAATGAGCAGTTCTTC.

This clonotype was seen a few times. DNA for the CDR3: TGTGCCAGCAGTTACCCGTCGACGGAGAACACTGAAGCTTTCTTT. This gives the protein CASSYPSTENTEAFF. The rearrangement links TRBV6-2 or TRBV6-3 to TRBJ1-1; D ambiguous. The CDR3 contains 15 residues. Germline values: CDR1 MNHEY, CDR2 SVGEGT. With 2 bases removed from V and 1 base from J, the gap between germline ends came to 11 bases.

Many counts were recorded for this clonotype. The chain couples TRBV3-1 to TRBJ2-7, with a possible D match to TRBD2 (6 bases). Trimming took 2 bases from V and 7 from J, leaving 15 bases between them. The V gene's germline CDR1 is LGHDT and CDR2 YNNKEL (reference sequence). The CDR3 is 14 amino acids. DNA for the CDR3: TGTGCCAGCAGCCAAACGGGACTTCCACGGGAGCAGTACTTC. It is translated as CASSQTGLPREQYF.

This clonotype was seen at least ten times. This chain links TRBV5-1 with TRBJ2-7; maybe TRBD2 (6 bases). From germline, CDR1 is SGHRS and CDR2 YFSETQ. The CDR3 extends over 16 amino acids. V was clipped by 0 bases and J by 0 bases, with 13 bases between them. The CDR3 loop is CASSLVGGTSSYEQYF. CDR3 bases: TGCGCCAGCAGCTTGGTTGGCGGGACGAGCTCCTACGAGCAGTACTTC.

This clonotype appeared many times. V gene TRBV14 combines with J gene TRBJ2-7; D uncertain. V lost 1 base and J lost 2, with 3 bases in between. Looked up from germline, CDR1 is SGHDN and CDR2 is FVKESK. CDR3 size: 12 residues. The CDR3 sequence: CASSQVPYEQYF. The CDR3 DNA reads TGTGCCAGCAGCCAAGTCCCCTACGAGCAGTACTTC.

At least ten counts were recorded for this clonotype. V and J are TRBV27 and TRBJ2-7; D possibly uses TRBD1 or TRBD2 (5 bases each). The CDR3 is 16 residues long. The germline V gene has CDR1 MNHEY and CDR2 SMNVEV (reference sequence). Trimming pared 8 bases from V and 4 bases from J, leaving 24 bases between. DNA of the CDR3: TGTGCCAGCTTCCGATCGGGGCCCCGCGGTAATTACGAGCAGTACTTC. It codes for CASFRSGPRGNYEQYF.

The CDR3 coding sequence is TGCAGTGCTAGGGCCCTTGGGACTAGCGGGAGCTTGGACGAGCAGTACTTC. Translating gives CSARALGTSGSLDEQYF. The chain combines TRBV20-1 with TRBJ2-7; 14 nucleotides agree with TRBD2. This CDR3 has 17 residues. V trimming: 3 bases; J trimming: 5 bases; junction bases outside the gene matches: 12. Germline V CDR1 and CDR2: DFQATT, SNEGSKA (reference sequence).